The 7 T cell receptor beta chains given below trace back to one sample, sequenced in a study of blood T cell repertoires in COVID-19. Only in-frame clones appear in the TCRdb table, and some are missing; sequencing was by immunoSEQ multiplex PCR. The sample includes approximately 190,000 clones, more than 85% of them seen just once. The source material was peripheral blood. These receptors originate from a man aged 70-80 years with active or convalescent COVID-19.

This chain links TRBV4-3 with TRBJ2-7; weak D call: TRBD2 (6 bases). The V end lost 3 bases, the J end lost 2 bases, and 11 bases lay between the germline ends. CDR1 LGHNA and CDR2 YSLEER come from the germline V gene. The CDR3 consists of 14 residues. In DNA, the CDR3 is TGCGCCAGCAGCCAGGGGACTTTAGCCTACGAGCAGTACTTC. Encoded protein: CASSQGTLAYEQYF.

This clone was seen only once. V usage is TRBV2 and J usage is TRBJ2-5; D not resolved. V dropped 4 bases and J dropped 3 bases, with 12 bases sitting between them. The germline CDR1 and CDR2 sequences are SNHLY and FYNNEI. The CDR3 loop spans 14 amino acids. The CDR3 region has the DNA TGTGCCAGCAGTGTTTCAGTGATGAAAGAGACCCAGTACTTC. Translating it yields CASSVSVMKETQYF.

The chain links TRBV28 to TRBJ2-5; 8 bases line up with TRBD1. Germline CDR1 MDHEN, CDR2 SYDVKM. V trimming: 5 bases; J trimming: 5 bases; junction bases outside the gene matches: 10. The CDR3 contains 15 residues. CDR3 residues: CASSRTGWFGETQYF. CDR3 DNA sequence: TGTGCCAGCAGTCGGACAGGGTGGTTTGGGGAGACCCAGTACTTC.

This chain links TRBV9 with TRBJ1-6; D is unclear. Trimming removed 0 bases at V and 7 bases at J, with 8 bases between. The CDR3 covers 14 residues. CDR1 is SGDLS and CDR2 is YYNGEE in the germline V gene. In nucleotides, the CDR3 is TGTGCCAGCAGCGTAGAAGCGGGGAATTCACCCCTCCACTTT. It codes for CASSVEAGNSPLHF.

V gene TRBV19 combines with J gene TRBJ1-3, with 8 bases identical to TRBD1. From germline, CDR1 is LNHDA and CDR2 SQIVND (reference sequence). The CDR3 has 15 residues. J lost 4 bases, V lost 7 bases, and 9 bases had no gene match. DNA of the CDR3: TGTGCCAGTACTTCCGAGACAGGGGTGGGAAACACCATATATTTT. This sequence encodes CASTSETGVGNTIYF.

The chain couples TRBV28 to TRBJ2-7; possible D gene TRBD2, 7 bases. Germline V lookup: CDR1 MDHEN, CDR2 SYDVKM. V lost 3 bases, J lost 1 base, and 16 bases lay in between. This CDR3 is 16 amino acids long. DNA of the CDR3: TGTGCCAGCAGTTTGGGGGGGACATCGAGTTCCTACGAGCAGTACTTC. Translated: CASSLGGTSSSYEQYF.

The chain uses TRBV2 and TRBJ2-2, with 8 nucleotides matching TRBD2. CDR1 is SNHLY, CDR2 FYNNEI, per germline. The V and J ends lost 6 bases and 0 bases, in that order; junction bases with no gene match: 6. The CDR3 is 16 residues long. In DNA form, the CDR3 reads TGTGCCAGCAGGACTAGCGCGAGGTCGAACACCGGGGAGCTGTTTTTT. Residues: CASRTSARSNTGELFF.